These T cell receptor beta chains were read from a single sample in a study of regulatory T cells in long-lasting Graves disease. MiXCR, run by TCRdb on the multiplex PCR reads, gives a single entry per CDR3 protein. Of 650,000 to 700,000 distinct CDR3 sequences listed, approximately 29% were seen once; the top ten hold about 40%. The starting material was peripheral blood mononuclear cells (PBMCs), obtained when the disease was refractory, from a patient treated with antithyroid drugs. The origin of the receptors is a female donor with Graves disease. Each CDR3 is given with its conserved first and last residue. D genes are given only for firm matches. Clone size is stated in some rows and not others, as once, few, many or a class when expanded.

d_gene	abundance	v_gene	j_gene	CDR3aa	CDR3nt
NA	NA	TRBV30	TRBJ2-7	CAWETGSYEQYF	TGTGCCTGGGAGACAGGCTCCTACGAGCAGTACTTC
TRBD1	NA	TRBV12-3/TRBV12-4	TRBJ1-6	CASSFGQGRGNSPLHF	TGTGCCAGCAGTTTCGGACAGGGCCGTGGTAATTCACCCCTCCACTTT
NA	few	TRBV6-5	TRBJ1-2	CASSYFQGNVGYTF	TGTGCCAGCAGTTACTTCCAGGGGAACGTGGGCTACACCTTC
NA	once	TRBV3-1	TRBJ1-1	CASSLQDSNTGAFF	TGTGCCAGCAGCCTCCAGGACTCGAACACTGGAGCTTTCTTT
NA	NA	TRBV5-1	TRBJ1-5	CASSPGPTGVDIGNQPQHF	TGCGCCAGCAGCCCGGGCCCAACAGGTGTCGATATCGGCAATCAGCCCCAGCATTTT
NA	many	TRBV28	TRBJ1-1	CASSLRRPEAFF	TGTGCCAGCAGTTTAAGAAGGCCTGAAGCTTTCTTT
TRBD1	many	TRBV6-1	TRBJ1-2	CASRLGGQGTGYTF	TGTGCCAGCAGACTTGGCGGACAGGGAACGGGCTACACCTTC
TRBD2	few	TRBV3-1	TRBJ2-5	CASSQVGGTRRAETQYF	TGTGCCAGCAGCCAAGTAGGTGGGACTAGGAGAGCTGAGACCCAGTACTTC
NA	many	TRBV12-3/TRBV12-4	TRBJ2-2	CASSPLNTGELFF	TGTGCCAGCAGCCCTCTGAACACCGGGGAGCTGTTTTTT
NA	NA	TRBV5-4	TRBJ1-6	CATGQPDNSPLHF	TGTGCCACCGGACAGCCCGATAATTCACCCCTCCACTTT
TRBD1	few	TRBV6-1	TRBJ2-2	CASSRTGISRSELFF	TGTGCCAGCAGCAGGACAGGGATTTCGCGCTCGGAGCTGTTTTTT
NA	NA	TRBV6-1	TRBJ1-1	CALSLRENTEAFF	TGTGCCCTCTCCCTCCGGGAAAACACTGAAGCTTTCTTT
TRBD2	NA	TRBV20-1	TRBJ2-7	CSARSSGPTSQQYF	TGCAGTGCTAGATCTAGCGGCCCTACTAGCCAGCAGTACTTC
NA	many	TRBV11-2	TRBJ1-2	CASSLGLNGYTF	TGTGCCAGCAGCCTAGGACTAAATGGCTACACCTTC
NA	NA	TRBV4-2	TRBJ1-2	CASSHPMGRDESGYTF	TGTGCCAGCAGCCACCCTATGGGAAGGGACGAGAGTGGCTACACCTTC
NA	few	TRBV27	TRBJ2-7	CASSPLGPQGYEQYF	TGTGCCAGCAGTCCACTAGGGCCCCAGGGTTACGAGCAGTACTTC
NA	few	TRBV6-1	TRBJ2-7	CASGAGTAYEQYF	TGTGCCAGCGGCGCCGGGACCGCCTACGAGCAGTACTTC
NA	NA	TRBV3-1	TRBJ1-4	CASSQGVPSTGRGDEKLFF	TGTGCCAGCAGCCAAGGAGTCCCTTCCACAGGGAGAGGTGATGAAAAACTGTTTTTT
NA	NA	TRBV28	TRBJ1-2	CASSSGPFGDGYTF	TGTGCCAGCAGCTCCGGGCCGTTTGGGGACGGCTACACCTTC
NA	NA	TRBV10-3	TRBJ2-7	CAISDNRGRIYEQYF	TGTGCCATCAGTGATAATAGGGGACGGATCTACGAGCAGTACTTC
NA	few	TRBV14	TRBJ2-6	CASSLFEGGKRGANVLTF	TGTGCCAGCAGCCTCTTCGAGGGGGGCAAAAGAGGGGCCAACGTCCTGACTTTC